This entry describes one TCR beta chain. Its target is unknown. This sample was taken from a study of T-cell memory formation after mild COVID-19. This CDR3 has 16 residues. V was shortened by 1 base and J by 3 bases, with 13 bases between the two germline ends. CDR1 is MNHEY, CDR2 SMNVEV, per germline (reference sequence). Study outcomes and limitations: Memory cells collected pre-infection included some clones that later responded, suggesting cross-reactive memory joined.

TCRdb used MiXCR to reprocess the 5' RACE reads, holding one entry per CDR3 protein. Here the sample spans hundreds of thousands of distinct CDR3 sequences, 17% being singletons. Sequencing used PBMCs or a T cell subset sorted from them (not recorded which). The clonotype originates from an adult woman who had mild COVID-19 (a few samples of this study predate the infection). Cell type and time point are not known. This sequence joins TRBV27 and TRBJ1-5; D is ambiguous. CDR3 DNA sequence: TGTGCCAGCAGTTTATATTCGGGGTTAAACAATCAGCCCCAGCATTTT. As protein: CASSLYSGLNNQPQHF.